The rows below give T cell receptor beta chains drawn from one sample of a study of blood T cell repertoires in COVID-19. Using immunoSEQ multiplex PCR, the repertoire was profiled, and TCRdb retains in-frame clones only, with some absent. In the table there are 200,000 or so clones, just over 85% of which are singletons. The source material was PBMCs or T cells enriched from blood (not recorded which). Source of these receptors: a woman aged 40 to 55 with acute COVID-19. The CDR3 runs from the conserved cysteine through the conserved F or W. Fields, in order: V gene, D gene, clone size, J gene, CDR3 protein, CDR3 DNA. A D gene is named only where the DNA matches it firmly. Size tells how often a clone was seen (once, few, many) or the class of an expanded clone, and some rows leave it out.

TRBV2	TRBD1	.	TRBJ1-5	CASSAKDRVNQPQHF	TGTGCCAGCAGTGCTAAAGACAGGGTCAATCAGCCCCAGCATTTT
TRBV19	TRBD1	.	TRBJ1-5	CASTTGTGANQPQHF	TGTGCCAGTACTACCGGGACAGGGGCGAATCAGCCCCAGCATTTT
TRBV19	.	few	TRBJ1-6	CASSPNSNSPLHF	TGTGCCAGTAGTCCCAACAGTAATTCACCCCTCCACTTT
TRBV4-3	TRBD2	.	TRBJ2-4	CASSQDWASGGAAKNIQYF	TGCGCCAGCAGCCAAGATTGGGCTAGCGGGGGGGCTGCCAAAAACATTCAGTACTTC
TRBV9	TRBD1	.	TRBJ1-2	CASSSQGADGYTF	TGTGCCAGCAGCTCTCAGGGGGCCGATGGCTACACCTTC
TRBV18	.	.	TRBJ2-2	CASSPPYRTNTGELFF	TGTGCCAGCTCACCACCCTACAGGACCAACACCGGGGAGCTGTTTTTT
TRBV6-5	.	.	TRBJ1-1	CASSLQVLNTEAFF	TGTGCCAGCAGTCTACAGGTTCTTAACACTGAAGCTTTCTTT
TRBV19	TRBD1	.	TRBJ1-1	CASRPVYRDRGLNTEAFF	TGTGCCAGTAGGCCTGTCTACCGGGACAGGGGTCTAAACACTGAAGCTTTCTTT
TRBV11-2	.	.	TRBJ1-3	CASSLDSYPGDTIYF	TGTGCCAGCAGCTTAGATAGTTACCCCGGAGACACCATATATTTT
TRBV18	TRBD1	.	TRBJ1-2	CASSPESQGDFGYTF	TGTGCCAGCTCACCAGAGAGCCAGGGGGATTTCGGCTACACCTTC
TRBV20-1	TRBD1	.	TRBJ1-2	CSASRPGQGRGYTF	TGCAGTGCTAGTCGCCCGGGACAGGGTCGGGGCTACACCTTC
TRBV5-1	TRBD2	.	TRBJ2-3	CASSVSAGGRTDTQYF	TGCGCCAGCAGCGTCAGCGCGGGGGGTCGCACAGATACGCAGTATTTT
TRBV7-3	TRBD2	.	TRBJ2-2	CASSPSGGLNTGELFF	TGTGCCAGCAGCCCTAGCGGGGGCCTCAACACCGGGGAGCTGTTTTTT
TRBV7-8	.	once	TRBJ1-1	CASSLADPWILERNTEAFF	TGTGCCAGCAGCTTAGCAGATCCATGGATACTCGAGCGGAACACTGAAGCTTTCTTT
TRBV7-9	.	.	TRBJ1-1	CASSSTTMASEAFF	TGTGCCAGCAGCTCAACTACAATGGCCAGTGAAGCTTTCTTT
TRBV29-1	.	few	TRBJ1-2	CSVGEALNYGYTF	TGCAGCGTTGGTGAGGCACTTAACTATGGCTACACCTTC
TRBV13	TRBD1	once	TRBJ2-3	CASSPRTGASTDTQYF	TGTGCCAGCAGCCCGAGGACAGGGGCCAGCACAGATACGCAGTATTTT
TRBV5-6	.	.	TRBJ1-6	CASSKTGRQANSPLHF	TGTGCCAGCAGTAAGACGGGTAGACAGGCTAATTCACCCCTCCACTTT
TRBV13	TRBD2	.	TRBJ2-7	CASRNTSGGNYEQYF	TGTGCCAGCAGGAATACTAGCGGGGGCAATTACGAGCAGTACTTC
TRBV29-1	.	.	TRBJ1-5	CSVARGLGQPQHF	TGCAGCGTTGCAAGGGGATTGGGTCAGCCCCAGCATTTT
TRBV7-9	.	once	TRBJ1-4	CASSPYFAGEKLFF	TGTGCCAGCAGTCCGTACTTCGCGGGTGAAAAACTGTTTTTT
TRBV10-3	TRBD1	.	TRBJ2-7	CAIREDRGPYEQYF	TGTGCCATCAGGGAGGACAGGGGGCCCTACGAGCAGTACTTC
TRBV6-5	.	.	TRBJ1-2	CASRGLYGYTF	TGTGCCAGCAGAGGACTCTATGGCTACACCTTC
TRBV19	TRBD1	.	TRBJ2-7	CASSAGQGAGYEQYF	TGTGCCAGTAGTGCAGGACAGGGGGCCGGTTACGAGCAGTACTTC
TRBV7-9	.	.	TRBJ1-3	CASSHSGAPGNTIYF	TGTGCCAGCAGCCACTCAGGGGCTCCGGGAAACACCATATATTTT
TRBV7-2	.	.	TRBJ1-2	CASSLLFIKGRNGYTF	TGTGCCAGCAGCTTATTGTTTATTAAGGGGCGGAATGGCTACACCTTC
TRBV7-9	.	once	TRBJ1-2	CASSLAGGSRDIYGYTF	TGTGCCAGCAGCTTAGCGGGGGGGTCCCGGGACATTTATGGCTACACCTTC
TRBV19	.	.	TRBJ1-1	CASSKILQANTEAFF	TGTGCCAGTAGTAAGATTCTACAGGCGAACACTGAAGCTTTCTTT
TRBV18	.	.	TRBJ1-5	CASSLDGGGGQPQHF	TGTGCCAGCTCACTCGACGGGGGAGGGGGGCAGCCCCAGCATTTT
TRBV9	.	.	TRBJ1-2	CASSVSEDYGYTF	TGTGCCAGCAGCGTCTCTGAGGACTATGGCTACACCTTC
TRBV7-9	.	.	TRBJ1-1	CASSPGGADSREAFF	TGTGCCAGCAGCCCGGGCGGGGCAGATTCGCGTGAAGCTTTCTTT
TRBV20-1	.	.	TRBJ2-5	CSANRETQYF	TGCAGTGCTAACAGGGAGACCCAGTACTTC
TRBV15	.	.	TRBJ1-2	CATSSRRSDGYTF	TGTGCCACCAGCAGTCGAAGGAGTGATGGCTACACCTTC
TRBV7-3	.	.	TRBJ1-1	CASSLRGDMNTEAFF	TGTGCCAGCAGCTTACGGGGAGATATGAACACTGAAGCTTTCTTT
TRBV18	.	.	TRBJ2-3	CASSPQTGSTDTQYF	TGTGCCAGCTCACCCCAAACAGGGTCCACAGATACGCAGTATTTT
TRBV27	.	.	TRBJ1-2	CASSLSRGAADYGYTF	TGTGCCAGCAGTTTATCACGGGGGGCGGCTGACTATGGCTACACCTTC
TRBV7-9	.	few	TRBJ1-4	CASSLRSGMGATNEKLFF	TGTGCCAGCAGCTTAAGGTCGGGAATGGGTGCAACTAATGAAAAACTGTTTTTT
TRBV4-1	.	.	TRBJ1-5	CASSQVGLINQPQHF	TGCGCCAGCAGCCAAGTGGGACTGATAAATCAGCCCCAGCATTTT
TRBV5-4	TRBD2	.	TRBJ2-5	CASSLGASGGYQETQYF	TGTGCCAGCTCTTTGGGGGCTAGCGGGGGATACCAAGAGACCCAGTACTTC
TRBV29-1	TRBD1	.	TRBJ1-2	CSVPGGAFTGGYTF	TGCAGCGTCCCAGGGGGCGCGTTTACGGGCGGCTACACCTTC
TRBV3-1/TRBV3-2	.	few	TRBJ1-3	CASSQGREERSGNTIYF	TGTGCCAGCAGCCAAGGACGGGAGGAACGCTCTGGAAACACCATATATTTT
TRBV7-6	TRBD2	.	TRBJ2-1	CASSLAYQRGVSEQFF	TGTGCCAGCAGCTTAGCGTACCAGCGGGGTGTCAGTGAGCAGTTCTTC
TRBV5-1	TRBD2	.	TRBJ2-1	CASSLVLAGGLDEQFF	TGCGCCAGCAGCTTGGTTCTAGCGGGGGGGCTCGATGAGCAGTTCTTC
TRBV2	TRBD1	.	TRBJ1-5	CASTRGQGYNQPQHF	TGTGCCAGCACCAGAGGACAGGGGTACAATCAGCCCCAGCATTTT
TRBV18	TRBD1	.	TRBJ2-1	CASSPGQGIDEQFF	TGTGCCAGCTCACCAGGACAGGGTATCGATGAGCAGTTCTTC
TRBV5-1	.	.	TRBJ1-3	CASSLGSGAGGSSGNTIYF	TGCGCCAGCAGCTTAGGATCGGGGGCAGGCGGGAGCTCTGGAAACACCATATATTTT
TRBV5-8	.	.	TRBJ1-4	CASSDGQINEKLFF	TGTGCCAGCAGCGACGGACAGATTAATGAAAAACTGTTTTTT
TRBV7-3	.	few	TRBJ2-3	CASSYTGREDTQYF	TGTGCCAGCAGCTACACCGGTCGGGAGGATACGCAGTATTTT
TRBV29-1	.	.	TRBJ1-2	CSVVGDNYGYTF	TGCAGCGTTGTCGGGGATAACTATGGCTACACCTTC
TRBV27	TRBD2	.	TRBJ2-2	CASMGRGGTGELFF	TGTGCCAGCATGGGGAGGGGAGGAACCGGGGAGCTGTTTTTT
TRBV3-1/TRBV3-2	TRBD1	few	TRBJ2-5	CASSPHEQGVYQETQYF	TGTGCCAGCAGCCCCCACGAACAGGGGGTGTACCAAGAGACCCAGTACTTC
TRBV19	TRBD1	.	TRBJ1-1	CASSLRPTGLGEAFF	TGTGCCAGTAGTCTACGACCGACAGGGTTGGGTGAAGCTTTCTTT
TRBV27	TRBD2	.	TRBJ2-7	CASSTLGGVLAYEQYF	TGTGCCAGCAGTACCCTCGGGGGGGTCCTTGCCTACGAGCAGTACTTC